The entry below gives a single T cell receptor (beta chain) sequence along with its context. Its cognate antigen is unknown. This record belongs to a study of STAT3 mutations in large granular lymphocyte leukemia. The wider study: Immunosuppressive therapy was given to more than half of T-LGLL patients. Study-wide points: No sample exists from the first appearance of each clone. Every T-LGLL patient had at least one immunodominant TCRbeta clonotype.

TCRbeta libraries averaged around 42,000 productive templates per sample. TCRdb keeps only in-frame clones here, not all; method: immunoSEQ multiplex PCR. The sample comprises about 4,200 clones, roughly 82% of which are singletons, and just under 90% rests with the top ten. From germline, CDR1 is KGHSH and CDR2 LQKENI. CDR3 length equals 14 residues. Trimming cost V 3 bases and J 8 bases, with 14 bases left between them. The chain combines TRBV18 with TRBJ2-4; maybe TRBD2 (7 bases). Sequenced material: peripheral blood mononuclear cells. This sequence was found in a boy between 5 and 17 years old with T-cell large granular lymphocyte leukemia. Some clones in this sample may be carry-over from other donors' samples. The CDR3 bases are TGTGCCAGCTCACCTCCAACAGGGAGGGACATTCAGTACTTC. Translating gives CASSPPTGRDIQYF.